Shown below are 22 T cell receptor beta chains from a single sample sequenced in a study of CD8 T cells in ankylosing spondylitis. Regarding the study as a whole: The study identified a TCR beta motif of 7 or 8 highly homologous variants that appeared characteristic of ankylosing spondylitis blood.

No antigen has been assigned to these receptors. TCRdb called the 5' RACE reads again in MiXCR, with one record for every CDR3 protein. In the table there are fewer than 650,000 distinct CDR3 sequences, 10% to 15% of which are singletons. Sequencing was carried out using blood, either unsorted or a sorted T cell fraction (not recorded which). Source of these receptors: a male donor with ankylosing spondylitis.

This clonotype was detected a few times. The rearrangement uses TRBV20-1 and TRBJ2-7; D assignment may be TRBD1 or TRBD2 (5 bases each). V lost 2 bases and J lost 11, with 13 bases in between. This CDR3 is built from 11 residues. Germline V gene data show CDR1 as DFQATT and CDR2 as SNEGSKA (reference sequence). CDR3 nucleotides: TGCAGTGCTAGAACTGGGGGTCTGAAGTACTTC. Its translation is CSARTGGLKYF.

Only a few counts were recorded for this clonotype. J is TRBJ1-2 and V is TRBV9; D perhaps matches TRBD1 (6 bases). CDR1 is SGDLS, CDR2 YYNGEE, per germline. V was clipped by 0 bases and J by 3 bases, with 15 bases between them. The CDR3 consists of 16 residues. The chain's CDR3 is CASSVGLGAVDYGYTF. DNA for the CDR3: TGTGCCAGCAGCGTAGGTCTGGGGGCGGTGGACTATGGCTACACCTTC.

In its sample, this clonotype was seen a few times. The chain is built from TRBV29-1 and TRBJ1-3, with 7 positions matching TRBD1. Germline V gives CDR1 SQVTM, CDR2 ANQGSEA. Germline trimming cut 6 bases from V and 2 bases from J; bases unmatched to any gene: 4. This CDR3 comprises 13 residues. The CDR3 bases are TGCAGCGTGGAGGGGGCGGCTGGAAACACCATATATTTT. Its protein product is CSVEGAAGNTIYF.

This clonotype was seen a few times. V gene TRBV12-3 or TRBV12-4 combines with J gene TRBJ2-1; tentative D call: TRBD2 (12 bases). The V gene lost 4 bases and the J gene lost 7 bases, with 44 bases spanning the gap. This CDR3 spans 24 amino acids. CDR3 DNA: TGTGCCAGCAGTTCAGACCCGGGACAGGGGGGGAAGTGGGCTAGCGGGAGGGCCTTGAATGAGCAGTTCTTC. Encoded protein: CASSSDPGQGGKWASGRALNEQFF.

V and J are TRBV20-1 and TRBJ2-1; 9 positions match TRBD2. This CDR3 is built from 14 residues. In germline, CDR1 is DFQATT, CDR2 SNEGSKA (reference sequence). V was pared by 1 base and J by 7 bases, with 5 bases of the junction left unmatched. The chain's CDR3 is CSARGVAGVNEQFF. The CDR3 nucleotides read TGCAGTGCTAGAGGGGTAGCGGGAGTTAATGAGCAGTTCTTC.

The DNA for the CDR3 is TGCAGCGTTGAGAGGGGCCGGGACACTGAAGCTTTCTTT. Its translation: CSVERGRDTEAFF. This sequence joins TRBV29-1 and TRBJ1-1; D possibly corresponds to TRBD1 (5 bases). CDR3 length: 13 residues. V was pared by 3 bases and J by 3 bases, with 11 bases between. Germline-derived CDR1 and CDR2 are SQVTM and ANQGSEA. Drawing the rest from reference TRBV29-1 and TRBJ1-1, the complete variable domain is SAVISQKPSRDICQRGTSLTIQCQVDSQVTMMFWYRQQPGQSLTLIATANQGSEATYESGFVIDKFPISRPNLTFSTLTVSNMSPEDSSIYLCSVERGRDTEAFFGQGTRLTVV.

The chain employs TRBV5-1 and TRBJ2-7, with 7 positions matching TRBD2. V shed 4 bases and J 7 bases; nucleotides not matched to a gene: 5. Germline V gene lookup returns CDR1 SGHRS and CDR2 YFSETQ. This CDR3 contains 12 residues. CDR3 amino acids: CASSPGRGEQYF. In DNA, the CDR3 is TGCGCCAGCAGCCCCGGGCGGGGGGAGCAGTACTTC.

V and J are TRBV27 and TRBJ2-2; D is uncertain. V was cut by 9 bases and J by 6 bases, with 11 bases left in between. Per germline, CDR1 MNHEY and CDR2 SMNVEV (reference sequence). The CDR3 is made up of 12 amino acids. CDR3 region: CARKKPPGELFF. CDR3 coding DNA: TGTGCCAGAAAGAAACCTCCCGGGGAGCTGTTTTTT.

The chain combines TRBV4-2 with TRBJ1-2; D is unresolved. Between the trimmed V and J ends, which lost 3 bases and 3 bases, there was a span of 11 bases. This CDR3 comprises 14 residues. In germline, CDR1 is LGHNA, CDR2 YNFKEQ. The CDR3 DNA sequence: TGTGCCAGCAGCCAGGGCCCATGGGACTATGGCTACACCTTC. Translating it yields CASSQGPWDYGYTF.

The table lists this clonotype with a few counts. The V gene is TRBV20-1, the J gene TRBJ2-6; D remains ambiguous. Germline CDR1 DFQATT, CDR2 SNEGSKA (reference sequence). This CDR3 is 15 amino acids long. Trimming took 1 base from V and 1 from J, leaving 8 bases between them. CDR3 amino acids: CSARVGGSGANVLTF. CDR3 coding DNA: TGCAGTGCTAGAGTTGGCGGTTCTGGGGCCAACGTCCTGACTTTC.

V is TRBV2 and J is TRBJ2-1, with D tentatively TRBD1 or TRBD2 (6 bases each). Germline values: CDR1 SNHLY, CDR2 FYNNEI. Trimming cost V 1 base and J 7 bases, with 11 bases left between them. The CDR3 extends over 14 amino acids. The DNA for the CDR3 is TGTGCCAGCAGTGAAGTGGGGGGCGGAAATGAGCAGTTCTTC. Translated: CASSEVGGGNEQFF.

V is TRBV11-3 and J is TRBJ2-3; a possible D gene is TRBD2 (6 bases). This CDR3 comprises 14 residues. Germline V gene sequence: CDR1 SGHNT, CDR2 YENEEA. V shed 6 bases and J shed 5 bases, with 15 bases lying between them. Here the CDR3 reads CASSPPGSGDTQYF. The CDR3 DNA follows: TGTGCCAGCAGTCCACCCGGGAGCGGAGATACGCAGTATTTT.

The J gene is TRBJ1-1, the V gene TRBV12-3 or TRBV12-4; tentative D call: TRBD1 (6 bases). Trimming took off 7 bases at V and 1 base at J, with 13 bases between the two ends. The CDR3 runs to 14 residues. The CDR3 protein is CASTPGHSNTEAFF. The CDR3 DNA sequence: TGTGCCAGCACCCCGGGACATTCGAACACTGAAGCTTTCTTT.

V usage is TRBV9 and J usage is TRBJ2-5, with TRBD1 matching 9 bases. The CDR3 is made up of 16 amino acids. CDR1 is SGDLS and CDR2 is YYNGEE in the germline V gene. Germline trimming cut 2 bases from V and 1 base from J; bases unmatched to any gene: 6. For the CDR3, the DNA is TGTGCCAGCAGCGTGCAGTTGGGACAGGGCCAAGAGACCCAGTACTTC. It translates to CASSVQLGQGQETQYF.

The chain couples TRBV12-3 or TRBV12-4 to TRBJ2-7, with unresolved D. CDR3 length: 12 residues. The CDR3 DNA is TGTGTCAGCAGTTTTAACCGCTACGAGCAGTACGTC. Translation: CVSSFNRYEQYV.

V usage is TRBV11-2 and J usage is TRBJ2-5, with a tentative D call TRBD2 (5 bases). Trimming took 2 bases from V and 1 from J, leaving 11 bases between them. Germline lookup yields CDR1 SGHAT and CDR2 FQNNGV. There are 15 residues in the CDR3. For the CDR3, the DNA is TGTGCCAGCAGCTTAAGCGGTAATCGCCAAGAGACCCAGTACTTC. As protein: CASSLSGNRQETQYF.

This clonotype was seen a handful of times. The chain employs TRBV20-1 and TRBJ2-2; either TRBD1 or TRBD2 may fit D (5 bases each). V dropped 3 bases and J dropped 7 bases, with 18 bases sitting between them. The CDR3 is 15 amino acids. Germline CDR1 and CDR2: DFQATT and SNEGSKA (reference sequence). The CDR3 sequence is CSASSGLERGGELFF. The CDR3 bases are TGCAGTGCTAGCAGTGGGCTAGAGAGGGGCGGGGAGCTGTTTTTT.

V usage is TRBV12-3 or TRBV12-4 and J usage is TRBJ1-2; D uncertain. Deletions cut 6 bases from V and 8 bases from J, with 19 bases between. The CDR3 length is 14 residues. CDR3 nucleotide sequence: TGTGCCAGCAGCCACCCGGCCGGCGAGAAGGGCTACACCTTC. This translates into CASSHPAGEKGYTF.

This chain joins TRBV6-2 or TRBV6-3 and TRBJ2-2; the match to TRBD2 covers 10 bases. The CDR3 has 18 residues. CDR1 is MNHEY, CDR2 SVGEGT, per germline. Losses at the gene ends were 2 bases for V and 1 base for J; bases not matched to a gene: 7. DNA of the CDR3: TGTGCCAGCAGTTACCTCGGGATAGCGGGGGGGAACACCGGGGAGCTGTTTTTT. Translated: CASSYLGIAGGNTGELFF.

This clonotype was seen a handful of times. The chain links TRBV12-3 or TRBV12-4 to TRBJ2-5; 8 bases map to TRBD2. V dropped 7 bases and J dropped 0; count of bases not matched to a gene: 7. The CDR3 consists of 15 residues. Written as DNA, the CDR3 is TGTGCCAGCACCCCGGGAGGGATTCACCAAGAGACCCAGTACTTC. The encoded protein is CASTPGGIHQETQYF.

This clonotype came up many times. This chain links TRBV4-1 with TRBJ2-3; 9 bases agree with TRBD2. This CDR3 has 17 residues. Germline V lookup: CDR1 MGHRA, CDR2 YSYEKL. V lost 4 bases to trimming and J lost 0 bases; unmatched junction nucleotides: 8. CDR3 amino acids: CASSLLPTSGSTDTQYF. DNA of the CDR3: TGCGCCAGCAGCCTTCTACCCACTAGCGGGAGCACAGATACGCAGTATTTT.

This clonotype was seen a handful of times. This rearrangement joins TRBV10-3 to TRBJ2-4; D is perhaps TRBD2 (6 bases). The length of the CDR3 is 15 residues. CDR1 is ENHRY and CDR2 is SYGVKD in the germline V gene. V gave up 2 bases and J gave up 3 bases, with 11 bases separating them. CDR3 coding DNA: TGTGCCATCAGTGAGGCTGGAGGGAGCAAAAACATTCAGTACTTC. It specifies CAISEAGGSKNIQYF.